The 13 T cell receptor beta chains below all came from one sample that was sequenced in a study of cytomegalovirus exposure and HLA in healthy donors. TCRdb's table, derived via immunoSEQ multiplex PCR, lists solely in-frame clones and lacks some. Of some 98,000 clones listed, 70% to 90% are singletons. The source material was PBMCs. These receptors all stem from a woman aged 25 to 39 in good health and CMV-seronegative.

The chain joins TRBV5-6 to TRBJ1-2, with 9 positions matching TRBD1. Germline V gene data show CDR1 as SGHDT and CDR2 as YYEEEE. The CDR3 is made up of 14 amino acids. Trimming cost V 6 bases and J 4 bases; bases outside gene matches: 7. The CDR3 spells CASTTGTGIYGYTF. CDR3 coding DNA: TGTGCCAGCACCACCGGGACAGGGATCTATGGCTACACCTTC.

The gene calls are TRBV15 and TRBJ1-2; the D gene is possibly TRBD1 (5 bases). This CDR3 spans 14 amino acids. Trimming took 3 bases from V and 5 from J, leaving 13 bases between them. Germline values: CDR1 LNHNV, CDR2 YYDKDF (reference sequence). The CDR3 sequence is CATSSRESGYGYTF. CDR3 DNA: TGTGCCACCAGCAGTCGGGAGTCAGGGTATGGCTACACCTTC.

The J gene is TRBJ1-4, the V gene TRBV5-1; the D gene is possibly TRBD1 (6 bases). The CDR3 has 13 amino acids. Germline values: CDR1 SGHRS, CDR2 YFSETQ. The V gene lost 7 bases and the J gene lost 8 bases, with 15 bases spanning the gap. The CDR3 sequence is CASSPGAEEKLFF. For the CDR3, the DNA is TGCGCCAGCTCCCCAGGGGCTGAGGAAAAACTGTTTTTT.

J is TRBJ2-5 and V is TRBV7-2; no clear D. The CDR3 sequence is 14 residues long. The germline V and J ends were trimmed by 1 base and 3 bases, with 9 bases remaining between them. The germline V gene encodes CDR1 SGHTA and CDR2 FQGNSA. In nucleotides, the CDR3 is TGTGCCAGCAGCTTAGGTCGTCGCGAAGAGACCCAGTACTTC. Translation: CASSLGRREETQYF. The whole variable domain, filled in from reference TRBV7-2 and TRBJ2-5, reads GAGVSQSPSNKVTEKGKDVELRCDPISGHTALYWYRQSLGQGLEFLIYFQGNSAPDKSGLPSDRFSAERTGGSVSTLTIQRTQQEDSAVYLCASSLGRREETQYFGPGTRLLVL.

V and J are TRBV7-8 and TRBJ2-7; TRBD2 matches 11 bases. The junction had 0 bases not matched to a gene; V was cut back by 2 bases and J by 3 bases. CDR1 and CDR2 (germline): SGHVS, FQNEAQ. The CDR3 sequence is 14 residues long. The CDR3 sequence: CASSLLAGGYEQYF. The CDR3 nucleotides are TGTGCCAGCAGCTTACTAGCGGGGGGCTACGAGCAGTACTTC.

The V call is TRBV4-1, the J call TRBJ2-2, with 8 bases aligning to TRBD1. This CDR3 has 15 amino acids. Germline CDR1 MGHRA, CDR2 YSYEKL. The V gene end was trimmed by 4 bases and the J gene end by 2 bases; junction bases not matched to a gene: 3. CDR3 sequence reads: CASSRGQVNTGELFF. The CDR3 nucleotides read TGCGCCAGCAGCCGGGGACAGGTTAACACCGGGGAGCTGTTTTTT.

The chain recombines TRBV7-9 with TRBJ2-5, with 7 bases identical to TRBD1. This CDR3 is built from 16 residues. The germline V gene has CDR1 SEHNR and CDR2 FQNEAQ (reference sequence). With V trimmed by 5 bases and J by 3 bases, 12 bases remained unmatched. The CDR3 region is CASSPRPGTVKETQYF. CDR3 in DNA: TGTGCCAGCAGCCCTCGCCCCGGGACAGTGAAAGAGACCCAGTACTTC.

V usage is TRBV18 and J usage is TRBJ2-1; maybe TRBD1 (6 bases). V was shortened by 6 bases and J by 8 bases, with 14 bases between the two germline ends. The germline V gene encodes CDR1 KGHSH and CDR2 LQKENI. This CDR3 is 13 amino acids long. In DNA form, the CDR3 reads TGTGCCAGCTCCAAAACAGGGAAAGATGAGCAGTTCTTC. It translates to CASSKTGKDEQFF.

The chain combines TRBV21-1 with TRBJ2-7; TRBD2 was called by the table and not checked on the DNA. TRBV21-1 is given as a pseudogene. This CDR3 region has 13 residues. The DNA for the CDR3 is TGTGCTCAAGCGGCAGGTTCCCTCTACGAGCAGTACTTC. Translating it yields CAQAAGSLYEQYF.

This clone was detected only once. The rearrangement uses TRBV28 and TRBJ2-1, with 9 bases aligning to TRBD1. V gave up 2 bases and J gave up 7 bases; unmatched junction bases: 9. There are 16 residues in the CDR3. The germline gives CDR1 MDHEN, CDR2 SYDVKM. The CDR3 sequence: CASSLDPGQGTNEQFF. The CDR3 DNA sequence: TGTGCCAGCAGTTTAGACCCGGGACAGGGTACGAATGAGCAGTTCTTC.

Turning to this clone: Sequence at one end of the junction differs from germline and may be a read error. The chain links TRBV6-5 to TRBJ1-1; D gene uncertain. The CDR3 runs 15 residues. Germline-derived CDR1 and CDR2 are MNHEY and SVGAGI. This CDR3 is CAGSRPGGMNTEAFF. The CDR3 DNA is TGTGCCGGCAGTAGGCCAGGAGGGATGAACACTGAAGCTTTCTTT.

The CDR3 DNA is TGTGCCAGCTCACCGCGACAGGGGATCTACGAGCAGTACTTC. This codes for CASSPRQGIYEQYF. This chain links TRBV18 with TRBJ2-7; TRBD1 aligns across 8 bases. J gave up 3 bases and V 3 bases, and 4 bases lay outside the gene matches. Looked up from germline, CDR1 is KGHSH and CDR2 is LQKENI. This CDR3 region has 14 residues.

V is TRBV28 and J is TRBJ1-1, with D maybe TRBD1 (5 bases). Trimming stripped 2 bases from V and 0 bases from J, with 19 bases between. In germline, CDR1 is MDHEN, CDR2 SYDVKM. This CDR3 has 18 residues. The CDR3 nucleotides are TGTGCCAGCAGTTTAACCCTTTTGTCAGGGAAAGTGAACACTGAAGCTTTCTTT. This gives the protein CASSLTLLSGKVNTEAFF.